This T cell receptor (beta chain) was sequenced during a study of CD8 T cells in Susac syndrome. The ends lost 4 bases at V and 3 bases at J; junction bases unmatched: 6. The CDR3 runs to 14 residues. Germline assignment: CDR1 LGHDT and CDR2 YNNKEL (reference sequence). After extraction with the RNeasy kit, about 0.45 to 1 ug of the RNA was reverse transcribed using random hexamers. One entry per CDR3 protein, called by TCRdb with MiXCR from the immunoSEQ multiplex PCR reads. The top ten clones hold about 0.09% of a sample with nearly 200,000 distinct CDR3 sequences, about 95% of them seen once. Specimen: CD4+ T cells from PBMCs. This clonotype originated in a human donor with multiple sclerosis. The chain couples TRBV3-1 to TRBJ2-7; 7 nucleotides match TRBD1. The CDR3 DNA reads as TGTGCCAGCAGCCTGCAGGGACAGATCTACGAGCAGTACTTC. The encoded protein is CASSLQGQIYEQYF.